The rows below give T cell receptor beta chains drawn from one sample of a study of tumor-infiltrating lymphocytes in localized non-small cell lung cancer. Some clones are missing from TCRdb's copy, which holds only in-frame ones; the method was immunoSEQ multiplex PCR. The table includes around 25,000 clones, just under 75% detected once. Input material: lung tumor tissue. These receptors came from a human donor with non-small cell lung cancer. Each CDR3 is given with its conserved first and last residue. The order of the fields is V gene, J gene, clone size, D gene, CDR3 protein, CDR3 DNA. The D gene is left open where the match is weak. Clone size is shown for a subset of rows, as once, few, many or a class of expanded clone.

>TRBV4-2|TRBJ2-7|few|TRBD2
CASSPVGLAGGVYEQYF
TGTGCCAGCAGCCCGGTGGGGCTAGCGGGGGGCGTCTACGAGCAGTACTTC
>TRBV7-2|TRBJ1-1|NA|TRBD1
CASGTGATEAFF
TGTGCCAGCGGGACAGGGGCCACTGAAGCTTTCTTT
>TRBV5-4|TRBJ2-6|NA|NA
CASSPGGTASGANVLTF
TGTGCCAGCAGCCCGGGCGGCACAGCCTCTGGGGCCAACGTCCTGACTTTC
>TRBV29-1|TRBJ1-1|few|NA
CSVGTQGNTEAFF
TGCAGCGTTGGGACCCAGGGGAACACTGAAGCTTTCTTT
>TRBV6-6|TRBJ1-1|NA|TRBD1
CASSYSQGRTEAFF
TGTGCCAGCAGTTACTCACAGGGGAGGACTGAAGCTTTCTTT
>TRBV2|TRBJ2-7|NA|NA
CASSPGTSTREQYF
TGTGCCAGCAGTCCGGGTACTTCCACCCGGGAGCAGTACTTC
>TRBV11-2|TRBJ2-7|NA|TRBD2
CASSSLAGRSYEQYF
TGTGCCAGCAGCTCCCTAGCGGGGCGATCCTACGAGCAGTACTTC
>TRBV11-2|TRBJ1-4|NA|TRBD1
CASSPTRTGGYEKLFF
TGTGCCAGCAGCCCGACAAGGACAGGGGGCTATGAAAAACTGTTTTTT
>TRBV15|TRBJ2-5|NA|NA
CATSRDYQGGRETQYF
TGTGCCACCAGCAGAGATTATCAGGGAGGCCGGGAGACCCAGTACTTC
>TRBV10-2|TRBJ2-1|NA|TRBD2
CASGLGRGGLGEQFF
TGCGCCAGCGGACTAGGGCGGGGGGGCCTTGGTGAGCAGTTCTTC
>TRBV29-1|TRBJ1-1|few|NA
CSVGISEAFF
TGCAGCGTTGGTATTTCTGAAGCTTTCTTT
>TRBV7-9|TRBJ2-7|NA|TRBD1
CASSLTGDYEQYF
TGTGCCAGCAGCTTAACAGGGGACTACGAGCAGTACTTC
>TRBV9|TRBJ1-6|NA|TRBD1
CASSVGQGRSPLHF
TGTGCCAGCAGCGTAGGACAGGGGCGATCACCCCTCCACTTT
>TRBV4-3|TRBJ1-4|few|NA
CASSQDLGTKLFF
TGCGCCAGCAGCCAAGATCTTGGTACGAAACTGTTTTTT
>TRBV19|TRBJ2-4|NA|TRBD1
CASSALGTGGLNIQYF
TGTGCCAGTAGTGCGCTCGGGACAGGCGGTTTGAACATTCAGTACTTC
>TRBV5-1|TRBJ2-1|NA|TRBD1
CASSPGQGAHHEQFF
TGCGCCAGCAGCCCTGGACAGGGGGCGCACCATGAGCAGTTCTTC
>TRBV7-8|TRBJ1-5|NA|NA
CASSFQHDNQPQHF
TGTGCCAGCAGCTTCCAACATGACAATCAGCCCCAGCATTTT
>TRBV5-5|TRBJ2-2|NA|TRBD2
CASSLLSTSGMGGELFF
TGTGCCAGCAGCTTGCTATCGACTAGCGGGATGGGCGGGGAGCTGTTTTTT
>TRBV5-5|TRBJ2-7|few|NA
CASSISPTEAYEQYF
TGTGCCAGCAGTATAAGCCCCACAGAGGCCTACGAGCAGTACTTC
>TRBV7-6|TRBJ2-7|NA|NA
CASSSRTGRVGEQYF
TGTGCCAGCAGCTCTAGGACAGGGAGGGTTGGGGAGCAGTACTTC
>TRBV19|TRBJ1-5|NA|NA
CASSSSGGGKPQHF
TGTGCCAGTAGTTCGTCAGGTGGTGGGAAGCCCCAGCATTTT
>TRBV7-2|TRBJ1-6|once|NA
CASTPDPDYSPLHF
TGTGCCAGCACCCCTGACCCTGACTATTCACCCCTCCACTTT
>TRBV4-3|TRBJ2-1|NA|NA
CASSQDPGNPHEQFF
TGCGCCAGCAGCCAAGACCCGGGCAACCCCCATGAGCAGTTCTTC
>TRBV11-3|TRBJ1-3|NA|NA
CASSLSQGNTIYF
TGTGCCAGCAGCTTATCGCAGGGAAACACCATATATTTT
>TRBV15|TRBJ1-1|NA|NA
CATSSGTYTEAFF
TGTGCCACCAGCAGCGGAACCTACACTGAAGCTTTCTTT
>TRBV2|TRBJ1-5|few|NA
CASRRGEVAQPQHF
TGTGCCAGCAGAAGGGGGGAAGTGGCTCAGCCCCAGCATTTT
>TRBV5-6|TRBJ2-1|NA|TRBD2
CASSWTGAGGRNEQFF
TGTGCCAGCAGCTGGACAGGAGCGGGGGGGAGGAATGAGCAGTTCTTC
>TRBV5-1|TRBJ2-2|NA|NA
CASSLTGHKTGELFF
TGCGCCAGCAGCTTGACGGGACATAAGACCGGGGAGCTGTTTTTT
>TRBV4-3|TRBJ2-7|NA|NA
CASSQGRGLEQYF
TGCGCCAGCAGCCAAGGGAGAGGTCTCGAGCAGTACTTC